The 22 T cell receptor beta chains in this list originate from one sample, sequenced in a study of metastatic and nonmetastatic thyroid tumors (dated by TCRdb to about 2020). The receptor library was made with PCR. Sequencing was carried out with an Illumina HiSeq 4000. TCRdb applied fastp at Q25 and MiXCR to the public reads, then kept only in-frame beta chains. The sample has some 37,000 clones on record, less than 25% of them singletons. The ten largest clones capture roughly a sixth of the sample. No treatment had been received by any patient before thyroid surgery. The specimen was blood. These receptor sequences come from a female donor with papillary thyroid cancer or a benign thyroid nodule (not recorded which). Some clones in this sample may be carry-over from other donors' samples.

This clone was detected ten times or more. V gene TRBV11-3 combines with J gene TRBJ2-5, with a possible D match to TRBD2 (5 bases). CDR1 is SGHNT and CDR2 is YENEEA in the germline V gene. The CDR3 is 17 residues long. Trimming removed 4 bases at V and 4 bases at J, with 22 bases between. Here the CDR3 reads CASSSHWVGPEVETQYF. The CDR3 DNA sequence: TGTGCCAGCAGCTCTCACTGGGTGGGTCCGGAGGTAGAGACCCAGTACTTC.

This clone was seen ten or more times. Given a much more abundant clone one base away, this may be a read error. The chain's CDR3 is CAISFSGGPGELFF. CDR3 nucleotide sequence: TGTGCCATCAGTTTTAGCGGGGGACCCGGGGAGCTGTTTTTT. The V call is TRBV10-3, the J call TRBJ2-2; 9 bases fit TRBD2. V lost 5 bases to trimming and J lost 6 bases; unmatched junction nucleotides: 4. Per the germline V gene, CDR1 is ENHRY and CDR2 is SYGVKD. The CDR3 loop spans 14 amino acids.

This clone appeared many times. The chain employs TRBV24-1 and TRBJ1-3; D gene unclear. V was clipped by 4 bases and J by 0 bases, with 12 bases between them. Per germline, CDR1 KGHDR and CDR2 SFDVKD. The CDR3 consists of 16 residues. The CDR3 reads CATSDPTQSSGNTIYF. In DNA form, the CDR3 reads TGTGCCACCAGTGACCCAACTCAGAGCTCTGGAAACACCATATATTTT.

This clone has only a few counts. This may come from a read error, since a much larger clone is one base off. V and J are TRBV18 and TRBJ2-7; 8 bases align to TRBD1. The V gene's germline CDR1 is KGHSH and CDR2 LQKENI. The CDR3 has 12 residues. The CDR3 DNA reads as TGTGCCAGCTCAGAGACAGGGGAGGAGCGGTACTTC. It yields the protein CASSETGEERYF.

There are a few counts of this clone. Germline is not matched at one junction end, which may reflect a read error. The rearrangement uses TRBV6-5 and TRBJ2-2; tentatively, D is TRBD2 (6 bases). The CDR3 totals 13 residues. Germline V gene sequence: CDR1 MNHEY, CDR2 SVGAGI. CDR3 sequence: CASSDSGAGELFF. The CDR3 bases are TGTGCCAGCAGTGACTCGGGAGCCGGGGAGCTGTTTTTT.

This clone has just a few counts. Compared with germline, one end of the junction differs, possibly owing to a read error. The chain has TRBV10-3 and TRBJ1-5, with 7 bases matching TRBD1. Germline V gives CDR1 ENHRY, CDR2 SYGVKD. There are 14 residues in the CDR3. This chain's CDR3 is CAISTGDSNQPKNF. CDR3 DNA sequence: TGTGCCATCAGTACAGGGGACAGCAATCAGCCCAAGAATTTT.

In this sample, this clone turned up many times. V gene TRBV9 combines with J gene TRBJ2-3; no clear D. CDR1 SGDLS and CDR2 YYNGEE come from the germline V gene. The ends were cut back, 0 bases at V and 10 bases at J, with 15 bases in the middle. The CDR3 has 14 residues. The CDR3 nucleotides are TGTGCCAGCAGCGTAGCTTTAGCCGCCGGATCGCAGTATTTT. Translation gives CASSVALAAGSQYF.

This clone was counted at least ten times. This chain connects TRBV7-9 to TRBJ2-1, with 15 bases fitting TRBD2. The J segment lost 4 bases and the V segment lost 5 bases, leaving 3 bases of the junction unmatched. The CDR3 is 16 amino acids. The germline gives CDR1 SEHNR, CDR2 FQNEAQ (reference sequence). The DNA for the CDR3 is TGTGCCAGCAGCCTAGGACTAGCGGGAGGGTACAATGAGCAGTTCTTC. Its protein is CASSLGLAGGYNEQFF.

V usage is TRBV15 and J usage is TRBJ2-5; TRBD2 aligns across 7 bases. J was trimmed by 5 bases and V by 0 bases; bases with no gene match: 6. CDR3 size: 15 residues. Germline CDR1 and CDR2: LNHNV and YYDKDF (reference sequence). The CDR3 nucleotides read TGTGCCACCAGCAGAGATCGAGGACTAGGCGAGACCCAGTACTTC. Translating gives CATSRDRGLGETQYF. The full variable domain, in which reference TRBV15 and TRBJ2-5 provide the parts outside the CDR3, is DAMVIQNPRYQVTQFGKPVTLSCSQTLNHNVMYWYQQKSSQAPKLLFHYYDKDFNNEADTPDNFQSRRPNTSFCFLDIRSPGLGDTAMYLCATSRDRGLGETQYFGPGTRLLVL.

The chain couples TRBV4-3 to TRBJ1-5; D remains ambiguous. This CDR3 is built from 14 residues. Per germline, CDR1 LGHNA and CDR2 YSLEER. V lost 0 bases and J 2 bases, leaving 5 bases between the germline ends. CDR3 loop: CASSQDVGNQPQHF. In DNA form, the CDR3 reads TGCGCCAGCAGCCAAGACGTCGGCAATCAGCCCCAGCATTTT.

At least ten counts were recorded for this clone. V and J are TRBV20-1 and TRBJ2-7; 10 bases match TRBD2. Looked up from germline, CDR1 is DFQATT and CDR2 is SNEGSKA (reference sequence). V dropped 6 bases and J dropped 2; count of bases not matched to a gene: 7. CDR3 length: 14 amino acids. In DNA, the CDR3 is TGCAGTGCCCCGAGCGGGGGGGAACCCTACGAGCAGTACTTC. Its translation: CSAPSGGEPYEQYF.

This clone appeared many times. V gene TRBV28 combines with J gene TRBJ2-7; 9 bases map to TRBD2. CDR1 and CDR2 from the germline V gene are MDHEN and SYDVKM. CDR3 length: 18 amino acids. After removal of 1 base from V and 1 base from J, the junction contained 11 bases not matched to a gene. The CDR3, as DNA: TGTGCCAGCAGTTTATTGGGTAGCGGGAGTGTGGTGTCCTACGAGCAGTACTTC. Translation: CASSLLGSGSVVSYEQYF.

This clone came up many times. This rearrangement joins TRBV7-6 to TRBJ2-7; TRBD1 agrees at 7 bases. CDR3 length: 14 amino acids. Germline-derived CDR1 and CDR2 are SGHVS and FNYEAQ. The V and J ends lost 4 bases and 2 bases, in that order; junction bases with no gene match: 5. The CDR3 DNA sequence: TGTGCCAGCAGCTCTGGGACAGCCACCTACGAGCAGTACTTC. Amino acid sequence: CASSSGTATYEQYF. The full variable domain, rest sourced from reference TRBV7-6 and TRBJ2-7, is GAGVSQSPRYKVTKRGQDVALRCDPISGHVSLYWYRQALGQGPEFLTYFNYEAQQDKSGLPNDRFSAERPEGSISTLTIQRTEQRDSAMYRCASSSGTATYEQYFGPGTRLTVT.

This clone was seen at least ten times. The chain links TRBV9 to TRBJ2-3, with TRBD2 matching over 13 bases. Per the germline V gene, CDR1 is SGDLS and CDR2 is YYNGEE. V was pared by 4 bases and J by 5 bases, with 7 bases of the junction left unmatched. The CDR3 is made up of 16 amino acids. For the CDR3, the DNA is TGTGCCAGCAGCCTCCGACTAGCGGGAGGAGTAGATACGCAGTATTTT. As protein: CASSLRLAGGVDTQYF.

The CDR3 bases are TGTGCCAGCAGTGGACTAGCGGGAGTTCCTGGGGCCAACGTCCTGACTTTC. Translation: CASSGLAGVPGANVLTF. V usage is TRBV27 and J usage is TRBJ2-6; 13 bases are shared with TRBD2. Germline CDR1 MNHEY, CDR2 SMNVEV (reference sequence). The CDR3 loop spans 17 amino acids. The trim removed 5 bases at V and 2 bases at J, leaving 3 bases unmatched.

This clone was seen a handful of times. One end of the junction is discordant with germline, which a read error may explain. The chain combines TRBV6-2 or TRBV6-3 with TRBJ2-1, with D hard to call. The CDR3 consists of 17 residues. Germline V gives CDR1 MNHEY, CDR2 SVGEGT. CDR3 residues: CASSYLGSILSYNEQFF. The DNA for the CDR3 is TGTGCAAGCAGTTATTTGGGAAGCATCCTCTCCTACAATGAGCAGTTCTTC.

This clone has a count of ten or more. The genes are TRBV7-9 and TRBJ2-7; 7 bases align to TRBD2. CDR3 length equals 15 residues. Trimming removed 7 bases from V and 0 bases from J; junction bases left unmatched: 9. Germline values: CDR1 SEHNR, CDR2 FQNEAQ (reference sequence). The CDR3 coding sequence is TGTGCCAGCACCTTGTCCGGGAGGAGCTCCTACGAGCAGTACTTC. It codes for CASTLSGRSSYEQYF.

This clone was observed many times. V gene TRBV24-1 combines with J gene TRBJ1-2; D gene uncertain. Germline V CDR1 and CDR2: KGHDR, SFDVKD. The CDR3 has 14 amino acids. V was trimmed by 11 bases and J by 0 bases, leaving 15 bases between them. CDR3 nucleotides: TGTGCCAAATTTTCTTGGGTGCCTAACTATGGCTACACCTTC. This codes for CAKFSWVPNYGYTF.

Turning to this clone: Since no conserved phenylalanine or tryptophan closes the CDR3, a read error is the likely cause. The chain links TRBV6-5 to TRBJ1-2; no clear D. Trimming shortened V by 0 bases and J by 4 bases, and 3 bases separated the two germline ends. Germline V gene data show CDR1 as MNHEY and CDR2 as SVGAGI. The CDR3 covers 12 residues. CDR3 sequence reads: CASSYSCYGYTS. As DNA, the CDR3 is TGTGCCAGCAGTTACTCTTGCTATGGCTACACCTCC.

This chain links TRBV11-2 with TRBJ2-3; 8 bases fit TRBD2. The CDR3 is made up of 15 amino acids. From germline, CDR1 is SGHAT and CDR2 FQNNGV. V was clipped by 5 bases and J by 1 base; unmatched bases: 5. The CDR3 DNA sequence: TGTGCCAGCAGCCTACGTAGCGGGGGCACAGATACGCAGTATTTT. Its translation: CASSLRSGGTDTQYF. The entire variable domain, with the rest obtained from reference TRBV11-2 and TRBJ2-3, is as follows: EAGVAQSPRYKIIEKRQSVAFWCNPISGHATLYWYQQILGQGPKLLIQFQNNGVVDDSQLPKDRFSAERLKGVDSTLKIQPAKLEDSAVYLCASSLRSGGTDTQYFGPGTRLTVL.

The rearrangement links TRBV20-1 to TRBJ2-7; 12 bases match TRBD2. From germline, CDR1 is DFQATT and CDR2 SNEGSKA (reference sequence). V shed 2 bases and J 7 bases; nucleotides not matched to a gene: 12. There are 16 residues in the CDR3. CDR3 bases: TGCAGTGCTAGATATCTGTCTAGCGGGAGGGCCGGGGAGCAGTACTTC. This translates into CSARYLSSGRAGEQYF.

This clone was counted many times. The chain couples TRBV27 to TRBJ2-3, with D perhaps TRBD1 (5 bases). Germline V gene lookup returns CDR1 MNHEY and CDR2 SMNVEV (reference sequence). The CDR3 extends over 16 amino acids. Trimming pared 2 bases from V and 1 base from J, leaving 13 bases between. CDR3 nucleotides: TGTGCCAGCAGTTTAGAAGGGGTCAGGGGCACAGATACGCAGTATTTT. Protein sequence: CASSLEGVRGTDTQYF.